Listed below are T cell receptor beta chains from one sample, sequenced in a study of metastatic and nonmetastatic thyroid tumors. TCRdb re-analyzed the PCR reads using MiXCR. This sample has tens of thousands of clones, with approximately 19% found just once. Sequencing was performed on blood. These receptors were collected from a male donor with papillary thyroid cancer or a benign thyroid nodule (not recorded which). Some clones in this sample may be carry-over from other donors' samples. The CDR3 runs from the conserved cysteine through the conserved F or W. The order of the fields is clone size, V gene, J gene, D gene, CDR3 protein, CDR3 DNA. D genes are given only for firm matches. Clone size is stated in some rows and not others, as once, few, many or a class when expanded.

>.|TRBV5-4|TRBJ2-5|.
CASTTGGGQETQYF
TGTGCCAGCACCACCGGAGGGGGCCAAGAGACCCAGTACTTC
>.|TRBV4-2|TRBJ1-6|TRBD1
CASSQEDRFGSPLHF
TGTGCCAGCAGCCAAGAGGACAGGTTTGGCTCACCCCTCCACTTT
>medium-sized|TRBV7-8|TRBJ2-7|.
CASSSPLREQYF
TGTGCCAGCAGCTCCCCCCTAAGGGAGCAGTACTTC
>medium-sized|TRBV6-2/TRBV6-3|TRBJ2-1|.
CASTSGSSYNEQFF
TGTGCCAGCACCTCGGGGAGCTCCTACAATGAGCAGTTCTTC
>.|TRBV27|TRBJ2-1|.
CAIILVGYNEQFF
TGTGCCATCATTTTAGTCGGCTACAATGAGCAGTTCTTC
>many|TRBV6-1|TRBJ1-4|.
CASSPEAGRYEKLFF
TGTGCCAGCAGCCCGGAGGCAGGACGATATGAAAAACTGTTTTTT
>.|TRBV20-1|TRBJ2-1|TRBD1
CSALRQGDRWGNEQFF
TGCAGTGCTCTAAGACAGGGGGACCGTTGGGGCAATGAGCAGTTCTTC
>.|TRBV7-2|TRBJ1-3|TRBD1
CASNLDRTGNTIYF
TGTGCCAGCAACCTGGACAGGACTGGAAACACCATATATTTT
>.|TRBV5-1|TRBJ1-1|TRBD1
CASNSEQGAGAFF
TGCGCCAGCAACTCCGAACAGGGGGCCGGAGCTTTCTTT
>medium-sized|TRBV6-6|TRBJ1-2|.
CASSYRPDGTDYGYTF
TGTGCCAGCAGTTACAGGCCGGACGGCACAGACTATGGCTACACCTTC
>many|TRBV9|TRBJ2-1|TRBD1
CASSVGPGGPGQFF
TGTGCCAGCAGCGTAGGCCCAGGGGGCCCTGGGCAGTTCTTC
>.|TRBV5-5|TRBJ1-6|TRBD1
CASSPGRQGLESPLHF
TGTGCCAGCAGCCCAGGCCGACAGGGACTCGAATCACCCCTCCACTTT
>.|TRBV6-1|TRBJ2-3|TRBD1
CASNALGQGIDTQYF
TGTGCCAGCAACGCCTTGGGACAGGGAATAGATACGCAGTATTTT
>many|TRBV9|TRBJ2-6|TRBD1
CASSVTGQGLAGANVLTF
TGTGCCAGCAGCGTAACCGGACAGGGCTTGGCCGGGGCCAACGTCCTGACTTTC
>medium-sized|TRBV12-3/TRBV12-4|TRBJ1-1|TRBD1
CASRLRQGGTEAFF
TGTGCCAGCAGACTCCGACAGGGGGGCACTGAAGCTTTCTTT
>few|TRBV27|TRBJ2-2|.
CATLVRTGELFF
TGTGCCACACTAGTCCGGACCGGTGAGCTGTTTTTT
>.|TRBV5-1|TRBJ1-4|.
CASSYNTGGGEKLFF
TGCGCCAGCAGTTACAATACAGGCGGGGGTGAAAAACTGTTTTTT
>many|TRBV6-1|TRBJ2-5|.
CASSRGWRETQYF
TGTGCCAGCAGCCGGGGGTGGAGAGAGACCCAGTACTTC
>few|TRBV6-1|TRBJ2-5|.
CASSRGGTDQETQYF
TGTGCCAGCAGCCGGGGGGGGACAGACCAAGAGACCCAGTACTTC
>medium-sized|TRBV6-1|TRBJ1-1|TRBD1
CASSRDRGLNTEAFF
TGTGCCAGCAGTCGAGACAGGGGTTTGAACACTGAAGCTTTCTTT
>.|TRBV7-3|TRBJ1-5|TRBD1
CASSCHRRDRGQEQPQHF
TGTGCCAGCAGCTGTCACCGTCGGGACAGGGGGCAAGAACAGCCCCAGCATTTT
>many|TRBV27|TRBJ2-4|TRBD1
CASSLQRTGGMDIQYF
TGTGCCAGCAGTTTACAGAGGACAGGGGGCATGGACATTCAGTACTTC
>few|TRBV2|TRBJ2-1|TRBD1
CASRGTGGGEQFF
TGTGCCAGCAGAGGGACAGGGGGGGGTGAGCAGTTCTTC
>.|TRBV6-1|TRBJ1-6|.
CASSDHRENYNSPLHF
TGTGCCAGCAGTGACCATCGAGAGAATTATAATTCACCCCTCCACTTT
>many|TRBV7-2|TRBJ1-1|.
CASSVTANTEAFF
TGTGCCAGCAGCGTGACCGCAAACACTGAAGCTTTCTTT
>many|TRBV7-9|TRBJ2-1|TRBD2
CASSFARGAGVADNEQFF
TGTGCCAGCAGCTTCGCTAGGGGCGCGGGAGTGGCCGACAATGAGCAGTTCTTC
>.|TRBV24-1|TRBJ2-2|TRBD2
CATSDLGTSGPNTGELFF
TGTGCCACCAGTGATTTAGGGACTAGCGGACCGAACACCGGGGAGCTGTTTTTT
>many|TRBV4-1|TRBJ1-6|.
CASSRETVDSPLHF
TGCGCCAGCAGCCGGGAGACCGTTGATTCACCCCTCCACTTT
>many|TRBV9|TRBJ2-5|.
CASSPLDTRNGGAQYF
TGTGCCAGCAGCCCACTAGATACACGGAACGGAGGGGCCCAGTACTTC
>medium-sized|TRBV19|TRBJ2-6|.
CASSIDSGANVLTF
TGTGCCAGTAGTATAGACTCTGGGGCCAACGTCCTGACTTTC
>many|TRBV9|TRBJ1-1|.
CASSPWGRSTEAFF
TGTGCCAGCAGCCCATGGGGGCGGAGCACTGAAGCTTTCTTT
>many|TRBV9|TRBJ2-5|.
CASSKQGLQETQYF
TGTGCCAGCAGCAAACAGGGTCTTCAAGAGACCCAGTACTTC
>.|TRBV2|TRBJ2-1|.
CAMRVMGNEQFF
TGTGCCATGCGGGTCATGGGCAATGAGCAGTTCTTC
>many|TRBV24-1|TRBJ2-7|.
CATSDPRTYEQYF
TGTGCCACCAGTGATCCCCGGACCTACGAGCAGTACTTC
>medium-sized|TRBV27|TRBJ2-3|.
CASSSYGDTQYF
TGTGCCAGCAGCTCGTATGGAGATACGCAGTATTTT
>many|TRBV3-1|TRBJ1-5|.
CASSQDTNQPQHF
TGTGCCAGCAGCCAAGATACAAATCAGCCCCAGCATTTT
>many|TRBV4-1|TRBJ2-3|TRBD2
CASSQNSGTFTDTQYF
TGCGCCAGCAGCCAGAATAGCGGGACCTTCACAGATACGCAGTATTTT
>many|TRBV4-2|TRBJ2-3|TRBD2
CASSQYSSGREDTQYF
TGTGCCAGCAGCCAATACTCTAGCGGGAGGGAAGATACGCAGTATTTT
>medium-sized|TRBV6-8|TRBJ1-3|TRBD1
CASSEKGQGALGNTIYF
TGTGCCAGCAGCGAGAAGGGACAGGGGGCGTTGGGAAACACCATATATTTT